The 24 T cell receptor beta chains given below trace back to one sample, sequenced in a study of T cell repertoires in ileal Crohn's disease. Time point in this sample: neoterminal ileum biopsy at postoperative endoscopy, about 6 months after surgery. Method: immunoSEQ multiplex PCR; TCRdb's copy keeps in-frame clones and lacks some. Of about 59,000 clones detected, 85% to 90% appear once; the ten largest clones hold roughly 1.9%. Source material: ileal tissue. The receptors originated from an adult with Crohn's disease.

This sequence joins TRBV5-5 and TRBJ2-2; a weak D match, TRBD1 (6 bases). Between the trimmed V and J ends, which lost 3 bases and 1 base, there was a span of 10 bases. The CDR3 consists of 15 residues. The germline V gene has CDR1 SGHKS and CDR2 YYEKEE (reference sequence). CDR3 sequence: CASSSPQGNTGELFF. The CDR3 DNA sequence: TGTGCCAGCAGCTCACCACAGGGGAACACCGGGGAGCTGTTTTTT.

The chain joins TRBV18 to TRBJ2-5; D unresolved. The CDR3 loop spans 13 amino acids. Germline CDR1 KGHSH, CDR2 LQKENI. V dropped 3 bases and J dropped 2 bases, with 7 bases sitting between them. The CDR3: CASSPYRQETQYF. CDR3 bases: TGTGCCAGCTCACCGTATAGACAAGAGACCCAGTACTTC.

As DNA, the CDR3 is TGTGCCAGCAGCCCAAGAACAGAGGGGGACAACACTGAAGCTTTCTTT. This encodes CASSPRTEGDNTEAFF. The chain has TRBV7-9 and TRBJ1-1; D is perhaps TRBD1 (6 bases). Germline V lookup: CDR1 SEHNR, CDR2 FQNEAQ (reference sequence). V lost 5 bases, J lost 2 bases, and 18 bases lay in between. The CDR3 extends over 16 amino acids.

The chain is built from TRBV2 and TRBJ1-6, with D uncertain. The CDR3 consists of 17 residues. The V and J ends lost 2 bases and 0 bases respectively, with 11 bases between them. Germline V CDR1 and CDR2: SNHLY, FYNNEI. This chain's CDR3 is CASSERGASSYNSPLHF. In nucleotides, the CDR3 is TGTGCCAGCAGTGAACGTGGTGCGAGCTCCTATAATTCACCCCTCCACTTT.

This chain uses TRBV2 with TRBJ2-1, with a possible D match to TRBD1 (6 bases). CDR1 and CDR2 from the germline V gene are SNHLY and FYNNEI. The CDR3 has 16 amino acids. V was cut by 7 bases and J by 7 bases, with 23 bases left in between. CDR3 sequence: CASKKLQGGGKNEQFF. The CDR3 nucleotides are TGTGCCAGCAAAAAGTTACAGGGTGGTGGAAAAAATGAGCAGTTCTTC.

The J gene is TRBJ1-1, the V gene TRBV27; TRBD1 might be the D (5 bases). The CDR3 has 13 amino acids. Germline V CDR1 and CDR2: MNHEY, SMNVEV (reference sequence). V was clipped by 6 bases and J by 6 bases, with 14 bases between them. CDR3 DNA sequence: TGTGCCAGCAGAGACAGACCTAGCGCTGAAGCTTTCTTT. Encoded protein: CASRDRPSAEAFF.

The chain combines TRBV30 with TRBJ1-4, with 7 positions matching TRBD1. With 0 bases clipped from V and 0 bases from J, the junction kept 4 bases outside the gene matches. The V gene's germline CDR1 is GTSNPN and CDR2 SVGIG (reference sequence). The CDR3 contains 16 residues. DNA for the CDR3: TGTGCCTGGAGTGTAGGGACAGCTTCAACTAATGAAAAACTGTTTTTT. This sequence encodes CAWSVGTASTNEKLFF.

The chain is built from TRBV29-1 and TRBJ2-7; D is ambiguous. Trimming removed 6 bases at V and 3 bases at J, with 9 bases between. The CDR3 is 11 residues long. Germline CDR1 reads SQVTM; CDR2 reads ANQGSEA. The CDR3 reads CSVVILYEQYF. DNA of the CDR3: TGCAGCGTCGTGATACTCTACGAGCAGTACTTC.

In its sample, this clone was seen once. This chain uses TRBV7-8 with TRBJ2-7, with 7 bases fitting TRBD2. The J segment lost 1 base and the V segment lost 1 base, leaving 4 bases of the junction unmatched. This CDR3 contains 15 residues. In germline, CDR1 is SGHVS, CDR2 FQNEAQ. The CDR3 here is CASSLGTRHSYEQYF. Here the CDR3 DNA reads TGTGCCAGCAGCTTAGGGACTAGGCATTCCTACGAGCAGTACTTC. Complete variable domain (other parts from reference TRBV7-8 and TRBJ2-7): GAGVSQSPRYKVAKRGQDVALRCDPISGHVSLFWYQQALGQGPEFLTYFQNEAQLDKSGLPSDRFFAERPEGSVSTLKIQRTQQEDSAVYLCASSLGTRHSYEQYFGPGTRLTVT.

The chain recombines TRBV7-2 with TRBJ1-1; no firm D call. The CDR3 runs to 15 residues. Germline CDR1 SGHTA, CDR2 FQGNSA. V gave up 4 bases and J gave up 0 bases, with 12 bases separating them. CDR3 DNA sequence: TGTGCCAGCAGCTGGCGCGGGTTGATGAACACTGAAGCTTTCTTT. Protein product: CASSWRGLMNTEAFF.

The V and J genes are TRBV5-1 and TRBJ2-2; D is unclear. The germline V gene encodes CDR1 SGHRS and CDR2 YFSETQ. The CDR3 contains 15 residues. V was cut by 3 bases and J by 7 bases, with 16 bases left in between. The CDR3 DNA reads TGCGCCAGCAGCTCTACTACCACCGTTCTCGGGGAGCTGTTTTTT. Protein product: CASSSTTTVLGELFF.

This clone was seen repeatedly, ten times or more. The CDR3: CASSLSNRAHTIYF. For the CDR3, the DNA is TGTGCCAGCAGTTTAAGTAACAGGGCCCACACCATATATTTT. The chain joins TRBV27 to TRBJ1-3; perhaps TRBD1 as D (6 bases). Germline V gene sequence: CDR1 MNHEY, CDR2 SMNVEV (reference sequence). The CDR3 covers 14 residues. Trimming left V 2 bases short and J 8 bases short, with 13 bases between.

The chain is built from TRBV29-1 and TRBJ1-2; 8 positions match TRBD1. V trimming: 4 bases; J trimming: 6 bases; junction bases outside the gene matches: 7. The germline V gene has CDR1 SQVTM and CDR2 ANQGSEA. This CDR3 region has 13 residues. In DNA form, the CDR3 reads TGCAGCGTTGGGAGCCCGACAGGGGATGGCTACACCTTC. Protein: CSVGSPTGDGYTF.

This chain links TRBV5-8 with TRBJ1-1; D not resolved. The germline V gene has CDR1 SGHTS and CDR2 YDEGEE. V shed 2 bases and J shed 2 bases, with 7 bases lying between them. CDR3 length equals 13 residues. CDR3 nucleotide sequence: TGTGCCAGCAGCTTCCAGCGAAACACTGAAGCTTTCTTT. This translates into CASSFQRNTEAFF.

The J gene is TRBJ2-7, the V gene TRBV19; D perhaps matches TRBD2 (5 bases). V was pared by 7 bases and J by 4 bases, with 17 bases between. This CDR3 has 14 amino acids. Germline assignment: CDR1 LNHDA and CDR2 SQIVND (reference sequence). The DNA of the CDR3 is TGTGCCAGTAAACCCGGACTGGCGGAATACGAGCAGTACTTC. Translating it yields CASKPGLAEYEQYF.

V usage is TRBV5-1 and J usage is TRBJ2-2; D might be TRBD1 (5 bases). Trimming removed 2 bases at V and 2 bases at J, with 10 bases between. CDR1 and CDR2 from the germline V gene are SGHRS and YFSETQ. This CDR3 is 15 amino acids long. The CDR3 DNA sequence: TGCGCCAGCAGCTTAAGGGGCTCAAACACCGGGGAGCTGTTTTTT. Amino acid sequence: CASSLRGSNTGELFF.

This rearrangement joins TRBV5-8 to TRBJ1-5; D remains ambiguous. V was cut by 7 bases and J by 0 bases, with 14 bases left in between. Germline V lookup: CDR1 SGHTS, CDR2 YDEGEE. This CDR3 has 15 residues. CDR3 protein: CASGRGTYSNQPQHF. DNA of the CDR3: TGTGCCAGCGGCCGGGGAACTTATAGCAATCAGCCCCAGCATTTT.

In its sample, this clone was seen once. The chain uses TRBV7-8 and TRBJ1-5, with 7 bases matching TRBD1. CDR3 length equals 18 residues. Germline values: CDR1 SGHVS, CDR2 FQNEAQ. With V trimmed by 4 bases and J by 0 bases, 12 bases remained unmatched. CDR3 in DNA: TGTGCCAGCAGCTCGGGACAGAATACTCCTTATAGCAATCAGCCCCAGCATTTT. This gives the protein CASSSGQNTPYSNQPQHF.

This chain uses TRBV29-1 with TRBJ1-1; D unresolved. The CDR3 runs 12 residues. The germline gives CDR1 SQVTM, CDR2 ANQGSEA. Trimming took off 4 bases at V and 2 bases at J, with 8 bases between the two ends. DNA for the CDR3: TGCAGCGTTGGGTGGCCAAACACTGAAGCTTTCTTT. Encoded protein: CSVGWPNTEAFF.

The chain recombines TRBV5-1 with TRBJ1-3; possible D gene TRBD1, 6 bases. Trimming pared 4 bases from V and 2 bases from J, leaving 13 bases between. The V gene's germline CDR1 is SGHRS and CDR2 YFSETQ. This CDR3 is built from 15 residues. The CDR3 coding sequence is TGCGCCAGCAGCCCGGTTACAGGGCCTGGAAACACCATATATTTT. This gives the protein CASSPVTGPGNTIYF.

The chain carries TRBV5-8 and TRBJ1-5; D might be TRBD1 (6 bases). Trimming stripped 0 bases from V and 3 bases from J, with 10 bases between. The CDR3 runs to 15 residues. Germline V CDR1 and CDR2: SGHTS, YDEGEE. CDR3 in amino acids: CASSLGTGINQPQHF. The CDR3 DNA sequence: TGTGCCAGCAGCTTGGGAACAGGGATCAATCAGCCCCAGCATTTT. Complete variable domain (other parts from reference TRBV5-8 and TRBJ1-5): EAGVTQSPTHLIKTRGQQATLRCSPISGHTSVYWYQQALGLGLQFLLWYDEGEERNRGNFPPRFSGRQFPNYSSELNVNALELEDSALYLCASSLGTGINQPQHFGDGTRLSIL.

The chain recombines TRBV18 with TRBJ2-3; perhaps TRBD1 as D (6 bases). V was cut by 3 bases and J by 3 bases, with 13 bases left in between. This CDR3 has 15 amino acids. Germline V gene data show CDR1 as KGHSH and CDR2 as LQKENI. Here the CDR3 DNA reads TGTGCCAGCTCACCCAAACAAGGGGGAACAGATACGCAGTATTTT. It codes for CASSPKQGGTDTQYF.

The CDR3 region has the DNA TGTGCCAGTAGTATTGTGTCAGGGAAAAACAATGAGCAGTTCTTC. This sequence encodes CASSIVSGKNNEQFF. The chain carries TRBV19 and TRBJ2-1; weak D call: TRBD1 (5 bases). The CDR3 spans 15 residues. The V gene lost 3 bases and the J gene lost 5 bases, with 14 bases spanning the gap. Per germline, CDR1 LNHDA and CDR2 SQIVND (reference sequence). Variable domain in full (rest from reference TRBV19 and TRBJ2-1): DGGITQSPKYLFRKEGQNVTLSCEQNLNHDAMYWYRQDPGQGLRLIYYSQIVNDFQKGDIAEGYSVSREKKESFPLTVTSAQKNPTAFYLCASSIVSGKNNEQFFGPGTRLTVL.

V is TRBV19 and J is TRBJ1-1; 7 bases are a match to TRBD1. Trimming took 5 bases from V and 3 from J; bases not matched to a gene: 6. The CDR3 totals 14 residues. Per germline, CDR1 LNHDA and CDR2 SQIVND (reference sequence). CDR3 bases: TGTGCCAGTAGTTCGGGACAGACACACACTGAAGCTTTCTTT. Translated, it gives CASSSGQTHTEAFF. The full variable domain, rest sourced from reference TRBV19 and TRBJ1-1, is DGGITQSPKYLFRKEGQNVTLSCEQNLNHDAMYWYRQDPGQGLRLIYYSQIVNDFQKGDIAEGYSVSREKKESFPLTVTSAQKNPTAFYLCASSSGQTHTEAFFGQGTRLTVV.